The 9 T cell receptor beta chains in this list originate from one sample, sequenced in a study of cytomegalovirus exposure and HLA in healthy donors. PCR involved 60 Vbeta and 13 Jbeta primers. Profiling relied on immunoSEQ multiplex PCR, and the TCRdb table lists in-frame clones only, not all of them. The data show 140,000 to 150,000 clones, about two thirds seen once. Sample: PBMCs. The receptors stem from a woman between 18 and 30 years old in good health and CMV-seronegative.

To note about this clone: The junction departs from the called germline gene at one end, perhaps through a read error. The CDR3 coding sequence is TGTTCCAGCAGGGGAAACCGGGACAGGCTAGCCTTGAACACTGAAGCTTTCTTT. Its translation: CSSRGNRDRLALNTEAFF. The rearrangement uses TRBV7-9 and TRBJ1-1, with TRBD1 matching 8 bases. The germline CDR1 and CDR2 sequences are SEHNR and FQNEAQ (reference sequence). This CDR3 comprises 18 residues. Filled out from reference TRBV7-9 and TRBJ1-1, the complete variable domain reads DTGVSQNPRHKITKRGQNVTFRCDPISEHNRLYWYRQTLGQGPEFLTYFQNEAQLEKSRLLSDRFSAERPKGSFSTLEIQRTEQGDSAMYLCSSRGNRDRLALNTEAFFGQGTRLTVV.

In this sample, this clone turned up once. The chain recombines TRBV7-2 with TRBJ1-5; 8 bases are a match to TRBD1. The germline V gene encodes CDR1 SGHTA and CDR2 FQGNSA. There are 16 residues in the CDR3. With 2 bases clipped from V and 2 bases from J, the junction kept 5 bases outside the gene matches. The CDR3 DNA is TGTGCCAGCAGCTTACAGGGGGCGCTTGGCAATCAGCCCCAGCATTTT. Translated: CASSLQGALGNQPQHF.

This rearrangement joins TRBV9 to TRBJ2-6; perhaps TRBD2 as D (5 bases). The V and J ends lost 3 bases and 4 bases respectively, with 14 bases between them. CDR1 is SGDLS and CDR2 is YYNGEE in the germline V gene. This CDR3 comprises 16 residues. CDR3 sequence reads: CASSATGSSGANVLTF. CDR3 DNA sequence: TGTGCCAGCAGCGCGACTGGGAGCTCCGGGGCCAACGTCCTGACTTTC.

The rearrangement links TRBV27 to TRBJ2-4, with a possible D match to TRBD1 (5 bases). With 0 bases removed from V and 5 bases from J, the gap between germline ends came to 14 bases. From germline, CDR1 is MNHEY and CDR2 SMNVEV (reference sequence). The CDR3 has 16 residues. This chain's CDR3 is CASSLSVQGEENIQYF. Written as DNA, the CDR3 is TGTGCCAGCAGTTTATCGGTTCAGGGCGAGGAAAACATTCAGTACTTC.

This chain uses TRBV11-3 with TRBJ1-4; 7 nucleotides line up with TRBD1. Losses at the gene ends were 1 base for V and 8 bases for J; bases not matched to a gene: 10. CDR3 length: 16 residues. The germline V gene encodes CDR1 SGHNT and CDR2 YENEEA. The CDR3 DNA follows: TGTGCCAGCAGCTTAGGGTACGGACAGGAGGACGAAAAACTGTTTTTT. It is translated as CASSLGYGQEDEKLFF.

The chain links TRBV15 to TRBJ2-5; D remains ambiguous. Germline CDR1 reads LNHNV; CDR2 reads YYDKDF (reference sequence). The V gene lost 0 bases and the J gene lost 1 base, with 6 bases spanning the gap. CDR3 length: 14 amino acids. The CDR3 sequence: CATSRDPSQETQYF. Written as DNA, the CDR3 is TGTGCCACCAGCAGAGATCCCAGCCAAGAGACCCAGTACTTC.

The chain recombines TRBV10-3 with TRBJ1-5, with TRBD1 identical over 9 bases. The CDR3 spans 14 residues. The germline V gene encodes CDR1 ENHRY and CDR2 SYGVKD. Trimming at V came to 3 bases and at J to 5 bases, leaving 2 bases not matched to a gene. The CDR3 DNA follows: TGTGCCATCAGTGAAGACAGGGGGGATCAGCCCCAGCATTTT. Residues: CAISEDRGDQPQHF.

This sequence joins TRBV27 and TRBJ2-7; D perhaps matches TRBD1 (5 bases). Germline V gene sequence: CDR1 MNHEY, CDR2 SMNVEV (reference sequence). This CDR3 has 14 amino acids. The V end lost 3 bases, the J end lost 2 bases, and 11 bases lay between the germline ends. DNA for the CDR3: TGTGCCAGCAGTTTTGGACACACACCCTACGAGCAGTACTTC. As protein: CASSFGHTPYEQYF.

A few counts support this clone. The chain carries TRBV5-6 and TRBJ2-5; D not resolved. This CDR3 contains 14 residues. The V gene's germline CDR1 is SGHDT and CDR2 YYEEEE. V was cut by 0 bases and J by 0 bases, with 6 bases left in between. CDR3 sequence (DNA): TGTGCCAGCAGCTTGGTGTCAGACCAAGAGACCCAGTACTTC. It specifies CASSLVSDQETQYF.